Following are 18 T cell receptor beta chains from one sample sequenced in a study of T cell changes during pregnancy in multiple sclerosis. Produced via immunoSEQ multiplex PCR; TCRdb's table is partial and in-frame only. The table records approximately 40,000 clones, about 87% of them present only once. Sequences were derived from CD4+ T cells from peripheral blood mononuclear cells, sampled before pregnancy. The source of these receptors is a female donor with multiple sclerosis, enrolled in a pregnancy study.

This clone came up once. The chain employs TRBV9 and TRBJ2-1; possible D gene TRBD2, 6 bases. Per the germline V gene, CDR1 is SGDLS and CDR2 is YYNGEE. The length of the CDR3 is 15 residues. V lost 7 bases and J lost 3, with 17 bases in between. The CDR3 region has the DNA TGTGCCAGCTCGTCAGGGTGGGGGGACTACAATGAGCAGTTCTTC. Translated, it gives CASSSGWGDYNEQFF. Variable domain in full (rest from reference TRBV9 and TRBJ2-1): DSGVTQTPKHLITATGQRVTLRCSPRSGDLSVYWYQQSLDQGLQFLIQYYNGEERAKGNILERFSAQQFPDLHSELNLSSLELGDSALYFCASSSGWGDYNEQFFGPGTRLTVL.

CDR3 nucleotides: TGTGCCAGCAGCCCGACAGTTTTGAACACTGAAGCTTTCTTT. As protein: CASSPTVLNTEAFF. The chain is built from TRBV2 and TRBJ1-1; D might be TRBD1 (5 bases). CDR1 and CDR2 from the germline V gene are SNHLY and FYNNEI. The ends were cut back, 6 bases at V and 0 bases at J, with 11 bases in the middle. CDR3 length: 14 amino acids.

V is TRBV4-1 and J is TRBJ2-5, with 12 bases that match TRBD2. This CDR3 comprises 20 residues. V lost 0 bases to trimming and J lost 5 bases; unmatched junction nucleotides: 16. CDR1 is MGHRA, CDR2 YSYEKL, per germline. The CDR3 DNA is TGCGCCAGCAGCCAAGATCCCCAAGGCTCTAGCGGGGGGGAAAAGGAGACCCAGTACTTC. As protein: CASSQDPQGSSGGEKETQYF.

The chain carries TRBV11-2 and TRBJ2-1; 11 nucleotides line up with TRBD2. Germline trimming cut 2 bases from V and 4 bases from J; bases unmatched to any gene: 4. This CDR3 has 16 amino acids. The V gene's germline CDR1 is SGHAT and CDR2 FQNNGV. The CDR3 nucleotides read TGTGCCAGCAGCTTACGACTAGCGGGGCTTTACAATGAGCAGTTCTTC. Translated: CASSLRLAGLYNEQFF. Filled out from reference TRBV11-2 and TRBJ2-1, the complete variable domain reads EAGVAQSPRYKIIEKRQSVAFWCNPISGHATLYWYQQILGQGPKLLIQFQNNGVVDDSQLPKDRFSAERLKGVDSTLKIQPAKLEDSAVYLCASSLRLAGLYNEQFFGPGTRLTVL.

The V and J genes are TRBV2 and TRBJ2-4; possible D gene TRBD1, 5 bases. Between the trimmed V and J ends, which lost 1 base and 14 bases, there was a span of 18 bases. The V gene's germline CDR1 is SNHLY and CDR2 FYNNEI. The CDR3 runs to 14 residues. CDR3 in amino acids: CASSEGTRTSREYF. For the CDR3, the DNA is TGTGCCAGCAGTGAAGGGACACGGACCTCAAGGGAGTACTTC.

This clone showed up just once. CDR3 protein: CASSLGGTSKDEQFF. The DNA for the CDR3 is TGTGCCAGCAGCTTAGGTGGGACTAGCAAGGATGAGCAGTTCTTC. This rearrangement joins TRBV11-3 to TRBJ2-1; 9 bases align to TRBD2. This CDR3 has 15 amino acids. Germline assignment: CDR1 SGHNT and CDR2 YENEEA. J lost 8 bases, V lost 1 base, and 6 bases had no gene match.

This sequence joins TRBV19 and TRBJ2-2; 7 bases align to TRBD2. The CDR3 is 16 amino acids. Trimming removed 4 bases from V and 7 bases from J; junction bases left unmatched: 12. Germline V gene data show CDR1 as LNHDA and CDR2 as SQIVND (reference sequence). DNA for the CDR3: TGTGCCAGTAGTACCCTTGGCGGGGGTGGTAGCGGGGAGCTGTTTTTT. Translating it yields CASSTLGGGGSGELFF.

The rearrangement joins TRBV7-2 to TRBJ1-2, with D perhaps matching TRBD1 (5 bases). This CDR3 has 14 amino acids. Germline values: CDR1 SGHTA, CDR2 FQGNSA. The V and J ends lost 1 base and 2 bases respectively, with 8 bases between them. The CDR3 loop is CASSLVPGNYGYTF. The CDR3 region has the DNA TGTGCCAGCAGCTTAGTACCAGGGAACTATGGCTACACCTTC.

The chain recombines TRBV27 with TRBJ2-3, with 10 bases fitting TRBD2. With 7 bases clipped from V and 8 bases from J, the junction kept 12 bases outside the gene matches. The germline CDR1 and CDR2 sequences are MNHEY and SMNVEV (reference sequence). The CDR3 is 15 residues long. CDR3: CASTKLAGGGFTQYF. CDR3 in DNA: TGTGCCAGCACCAAATTAGCGGGGGGAGGTTTTACGCAGTATTTT.

The chain joins TRBV6-5 to TRBJ1-2, with D maybe TRBD1 (5 bases). Germline CDR1 is MNHEY and CDR2 is SVGAGI. V lost 0 bases and J lost 6, with 8 bases in between. There are 13 residues in the CDR3. The chain's CDR3 is CASSYSGGDGYTF. For the CDR3, the DNA is TGTGCCAGCAGTTACTCGGGGGGTGATGGCTACACCTTC.

This clone was seen a single time. The V and J genes are TRBV7-9 and TRBJ2-7; 9 bases line up with TRBD1. The CDR3 runs 16 residues. The V gene end was trimmed by 2 bases and the J gene end by 2 bases; junction bases not matched to a gene: 7. In germline, CDR1 is SEHNR, CDR2 FQNEAQ (reference sequence). CDR3 sequence (DNA): TGTGCCAGCAGCTTACCGCCGGGACAGGGCCCCTACGAGCAGTACTTC. Translating it yields CASSLPPGQGPYEQYF.

This clone has more than one count but fewer than ten. This chain links TRBV28 with TRBJ2-5; no firm D call. Germline lookup yields CDR1 MDHEN and CDR2 SYDVKM. Deletions cut 6 bases from V and 4 bases from J, with 9 bases between. This CDR3 has 12 residues. The DNA for the CDR3 is TGTGCCAGCAGCCCTATCTCAGAGACCCAGTACTTC. It specifies CASSPISETQYF.

The rearrangement joins TRBV15 to TRBJ2-7; 7 nucleotides match TRBD1. CDR3 size: 14 residues. J was trimmed by 4 bases and V by 3 bases; bases with no gene match: 6. Germline V gene sequence: CDR1 LNHNV, CDR2 YYDKDF (reference sequence). The CDR3, as DNA: TGTGCCACCAGCAGGATGGGACAGTCGTACGAGCAGTACTTC. Its translation is CATSRMGQSYEQYF.

Regarding this clone: One end of the junction does not line up with germline, which may come from a read error. The chain couples TRBV19 to TRBJ2-1, with TRBD2 matching 8 bases. Germline V CDR1 and CDR2: LNHDA, SQIVND (reference sequence). CDR3 length: 14 amino acids. CDR3 bases: TGTGCCAGTAGTATAAGCGGGGGCTCCTCGGTTCCGCTCTTC. This codes for CASSISGGSSVPLF.

V usage is TRBV5-1 and J usage is TRBJ2-7, with no clear D. The germline V gene encodes CDR1 SGHRS and CDR2 YFSETQ. Trimming took off 4 bases at V and 4 bases at J, with 15 bases between the two ends. This CDR3 region has 14 residues. CDR3 bases: TGCGCCAGCAGCCCCGGCCCGGCCGGGTACGAGCAGTACTTC. Its translation: CASSPGPAGYEQYF.

In this sample, this clone turned up a few times. The rearrangement links TRBV28 to TRBJ1-1; D ambiguous. The CDR3 extends over 12 amino acids. With 4 bases removed from V and 8 bases from J, the gap between germline ends came to 11 bases. Germline V lookup: CDR1 MDHEN, CDR2 SYDVKM. The DNA of the CDR3 is TGTGCCAGCAGTTCACAGTCTCACGAAGCTTTCTTT. Translated, it gives CASSSQSHEAFF. Supplemented by reference TRBV28 and TRBJ1-1, the full variable domain reads DVKVTQSSRYLVKRTGEKVFLECVQDMDHENMFWYRQDPGLGLRLIYFSYDVKMKEKGDIPEGYSVSREKKERFSLILESASTNQTSMYLCASSSQSHEAFFGQGTRLTVV.

The chain is built from TRBV6-6 and TRBJ1-6; 7 positions agree with TRBD1. Unmatched junction bases numbered 11, after V lost 6 bases and J lost 9 bases. This CDR3 is 15 amino acids long. CDR1 MNHNY and CDR2 SVGAGI come from the germline V gene (reference sequence). The CDR3 reads CASSLRGQWGSPLHF. The CDR3 DNA is TGTGCCAGCAGCTTAAGGGGGCAGTGGGGTTCACCCCTCCACTTT.

The rearrangement uses TRBV19 and TRBJ2-1, with D tentatively TRBD1 (6 bases). CDR1 and CDR2 from the germline V gene are LNHDA and SQIVND (reference sequence). The V end lost 3 bases, the J end lost 9 bases, and 24 bases lay between the germline ends. The CDR3 loop spans 17 amino acids. The CDR3, as DNA: TGTGCCAGTAGTATTCCTGACTTCGGGGCCTTAGGGGGTGAGCAGTTCTTC. Protein sequence: CASSIPDFGALGGEQFF.